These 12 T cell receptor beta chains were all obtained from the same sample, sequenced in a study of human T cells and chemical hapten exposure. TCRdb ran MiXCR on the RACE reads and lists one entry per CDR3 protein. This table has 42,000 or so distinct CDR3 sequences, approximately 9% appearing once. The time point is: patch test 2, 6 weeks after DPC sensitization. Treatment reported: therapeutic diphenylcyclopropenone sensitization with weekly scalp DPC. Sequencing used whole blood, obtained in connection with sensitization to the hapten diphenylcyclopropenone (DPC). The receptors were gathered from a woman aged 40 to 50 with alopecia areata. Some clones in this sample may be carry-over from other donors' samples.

The CDR3 region has the DNA TGTGCCAGCAGTTACTCGACGTGGAAAGAGACCCAGTACTTC. Amino acids: CASSYSTWKETQYF. This chain links TRBV6-5 with TRBJ2-5; D uncertain. This CDR3 is built from 14 residues. Germline CDR1 is MNHEY and CDR2 is SVGAGI. Deletions cut 0 bases from V and 3 bases from J, with 8 bases between.

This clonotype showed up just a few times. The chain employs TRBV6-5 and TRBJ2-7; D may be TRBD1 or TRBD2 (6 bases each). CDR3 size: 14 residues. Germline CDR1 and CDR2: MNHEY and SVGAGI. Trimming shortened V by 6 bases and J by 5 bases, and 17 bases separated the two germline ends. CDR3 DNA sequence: TGTGCCAGCAGCCGGGGGCTCCAGGCCCACGAGCAGTACTTC. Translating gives CASSRGLQAHEQYF.

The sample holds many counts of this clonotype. The CDR3 region is CASHQGPRSGANVLTF. In nucleotides, the CDR3 is TGTGCCAGCCATCAGGGGCCACGCTCTGGGGCCAACGTCCTGACTTTC. V and J are TRBV28 and TRBJ2-6; a weak D match, TRBD1 (6 bases). The germline CDR1 and CDR2 sequences are MDHEN and SYDVKM. This CDR3 contains 16 residues. Trimming cost V 8 bases and J 0 bases, with 14 bases left between them.

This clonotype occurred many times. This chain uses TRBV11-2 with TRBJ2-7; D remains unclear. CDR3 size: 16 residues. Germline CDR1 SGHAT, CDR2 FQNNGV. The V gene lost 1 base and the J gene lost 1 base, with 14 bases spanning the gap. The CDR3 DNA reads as TGTGCCAGCAGCTTAGGGGCTACCCGAAGATCCTACGAGCAGTACTTC. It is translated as CASSLGATRRSYEQYF.

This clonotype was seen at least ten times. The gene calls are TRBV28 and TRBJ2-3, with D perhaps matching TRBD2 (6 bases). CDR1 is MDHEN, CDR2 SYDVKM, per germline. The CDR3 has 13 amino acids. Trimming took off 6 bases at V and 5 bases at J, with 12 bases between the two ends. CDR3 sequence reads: CASRGRRGDTQYF. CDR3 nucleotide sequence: TGTGCCAGCAGGGGCAGGAGGGGAGATACGCAGTATTTT. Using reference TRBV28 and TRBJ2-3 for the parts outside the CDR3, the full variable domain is DVKVTQSSRYLVKRTGEKVFLECVQDMDHENMFWYRQDPGLGLRLIYFSYDVKMKEKGDIPEGYSVSREKKERFSLILESASTNQTSMYLCASRGRRGDTQYFGPGTRLTVL.

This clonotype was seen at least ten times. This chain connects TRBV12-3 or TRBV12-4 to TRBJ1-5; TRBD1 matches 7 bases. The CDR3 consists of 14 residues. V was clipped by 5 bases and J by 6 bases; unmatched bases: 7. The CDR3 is CASSRGGSAQPQHF. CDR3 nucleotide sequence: TGTGCCAGCAGTCGAGGGGGCTCCGCTCAGCCCCAGCATTTT.

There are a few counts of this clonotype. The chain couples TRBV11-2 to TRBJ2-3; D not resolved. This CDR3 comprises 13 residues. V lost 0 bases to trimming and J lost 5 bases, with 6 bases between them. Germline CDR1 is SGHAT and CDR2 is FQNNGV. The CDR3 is CASSLDRQDTQYF. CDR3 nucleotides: TGTGCCAGCAGCTTAGATCGTCAAGATACGCAGTATTTT.

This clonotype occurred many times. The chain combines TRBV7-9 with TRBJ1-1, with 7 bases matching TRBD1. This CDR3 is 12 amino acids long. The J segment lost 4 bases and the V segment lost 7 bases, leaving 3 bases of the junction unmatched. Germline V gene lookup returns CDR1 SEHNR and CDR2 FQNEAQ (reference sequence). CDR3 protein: CASTGDSTEAFF. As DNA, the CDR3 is TGTGCCAGCACCGGGGACAGCACTGAAGCTTTCTTT. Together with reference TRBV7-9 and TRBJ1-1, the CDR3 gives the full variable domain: DTGVSQNPRHKITKRGQNVTFRCDPISEHNRLYWYRQTLGQGPEFLTYFQNEAQLEKSRLLSDRFSAERPKGSFSTLEIQRTEQGDSAMYLCASTGDSTEAFFGQGTRLTVV.

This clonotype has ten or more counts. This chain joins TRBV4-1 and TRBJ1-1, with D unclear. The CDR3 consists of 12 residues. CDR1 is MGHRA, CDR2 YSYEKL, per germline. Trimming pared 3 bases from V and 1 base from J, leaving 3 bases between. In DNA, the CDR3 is TGCGCCAGCAGCCATAGGAACACTGAAGCTTTCTTT. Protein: CASSHRNTEAFF.

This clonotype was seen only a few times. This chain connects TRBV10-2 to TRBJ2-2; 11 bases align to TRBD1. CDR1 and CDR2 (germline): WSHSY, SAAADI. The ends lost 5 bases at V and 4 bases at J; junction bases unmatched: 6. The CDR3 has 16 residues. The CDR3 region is CASSRTGTGGTGELFF. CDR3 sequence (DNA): TGCGCCAGCAGTCGTACCGGGACAGGGGGCACCGGGGAGCTGTTTTTT.

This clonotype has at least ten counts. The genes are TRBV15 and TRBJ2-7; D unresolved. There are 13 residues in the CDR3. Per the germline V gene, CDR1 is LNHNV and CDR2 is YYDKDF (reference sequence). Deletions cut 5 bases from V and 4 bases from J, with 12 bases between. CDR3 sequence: CATSSILGYEQYF. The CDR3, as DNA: TGTGCCACCAGCTCAATCCTTGGGTACGAGCAGTACTTC.

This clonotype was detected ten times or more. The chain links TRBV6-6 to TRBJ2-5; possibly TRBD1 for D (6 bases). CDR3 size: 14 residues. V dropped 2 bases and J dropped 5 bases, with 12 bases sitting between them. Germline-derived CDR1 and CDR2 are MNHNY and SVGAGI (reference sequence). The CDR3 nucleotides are TGTGCCAGCAGTTACCCACAGGGTCGGGAGACCCAGTACTTC. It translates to CASSYPQGRETQYF.